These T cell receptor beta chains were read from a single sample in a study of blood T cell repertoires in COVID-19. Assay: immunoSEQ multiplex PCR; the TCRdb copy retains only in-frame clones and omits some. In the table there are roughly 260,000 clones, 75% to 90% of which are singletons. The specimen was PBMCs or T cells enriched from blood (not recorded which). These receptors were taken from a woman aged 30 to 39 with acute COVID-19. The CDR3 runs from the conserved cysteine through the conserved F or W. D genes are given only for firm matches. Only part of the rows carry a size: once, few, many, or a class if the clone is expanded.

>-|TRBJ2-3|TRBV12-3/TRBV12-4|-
CASSRLGTDTQYF
TGTGCCAGCAGCCGACTCGGCACAGATACGCAGTATTTT
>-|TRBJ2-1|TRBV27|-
CASSSPRDIYNEQFF
TGTGCCAGCAGTTCTCCCCGGGACATATACAATGAGCAGTTCTTC
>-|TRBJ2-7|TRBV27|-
CASTDNLGSEQYF
TGTGCCAGCACCGACAATTTAGGTTCCGAGCAGTACTTC
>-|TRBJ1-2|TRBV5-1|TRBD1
CASSWGPGTDGYTF
TGCGCCAGCAGCTGGGGACCCGGGACAGACGGCTACACCTTC
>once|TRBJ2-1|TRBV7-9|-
CASSLVVWDTVYNEQFF
TGTGCCAGCAGCTTAGTGGTTTGGGACACGGTTTACAATGAGCAGTTCTTC
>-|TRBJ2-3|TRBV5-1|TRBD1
CASSADRASTDTQYF
TGCGCCAGCAGCGCAGACAGGGCGAGCACAGATACGCAGTATTTT
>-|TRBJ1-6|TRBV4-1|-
CASSPGSYNSPLHF
TGCGCCAGCAGTCCGGGGAGCTATAATTCACCCCTCCACTTT
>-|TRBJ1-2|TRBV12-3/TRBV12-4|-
CASGIGGPGYTF
TGTGCCAGCGGCATTGGCGGCCCCGGCTACACCTTC
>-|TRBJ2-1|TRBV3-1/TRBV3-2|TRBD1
CASSQDPGGYNEQFF
TGTGCCAGCAGCCAAGATCCAGGGGGCTACAATGAGCAGTTCTTC
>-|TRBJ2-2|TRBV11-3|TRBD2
CASSPILGGRTGELFF
TGTGCCAGCAGCCCGATCCTCGGGGGGAGAACCGGGGAGCTGTTTTTT
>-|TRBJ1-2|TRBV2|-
CASSETGSYGYTF
TGTGCCAGCAGTGAAACAGGGTCCTATGGCTACACCTTC
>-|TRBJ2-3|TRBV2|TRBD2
CASSDAGRGTQYF
TGTGCCAGCAGTGACGCCGGGAGGGGTACGCAGTATTTT
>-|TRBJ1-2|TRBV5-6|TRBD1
CASSPGDRGKSGYTF
TGTGCCAGCAGCCCGGGGGACAGGGGGAAAAGTGGCTACACCTTC
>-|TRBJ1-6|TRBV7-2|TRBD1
CASSLAKDRVNSPLHF
TGTGCCAGCAGCTTAGCAAAGGACAGGGTCAATTCACCCCTCCACTTT
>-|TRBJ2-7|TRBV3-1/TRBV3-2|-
CASSNSGSSYEQYF
TGTGCCAGCAGCAATTCCGGGAGTTCCTACGAGCAGTACTTC
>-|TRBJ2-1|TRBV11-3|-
CASSSSIGGYNEQFF
TGTGCCAGCAGCTCTTCGATCGGCGGATACAATGAGCAGTTCTTC
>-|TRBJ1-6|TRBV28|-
CASRHDYNSPLHF
TGTGCCAGCAGACACGACTATAATTCACCCCTCCACTTT
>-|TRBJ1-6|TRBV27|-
CASRTGNSPLHF
TGTGCCAGCAGAACAGGGAATTCACCCCTCCACTTT
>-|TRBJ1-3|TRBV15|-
CATSRDGLSGNTIYF
TGTGCCACCAGCAGAGATGGCCTCTCTGGAAACACCATATATTTT
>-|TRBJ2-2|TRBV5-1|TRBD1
CASSLSPAGQGAGTGELFF
TGCGCCAGCAGCTTGTCCCCCGCGGGACAGGGGGCAGGAACCGGGGAGCTGTTTTTT
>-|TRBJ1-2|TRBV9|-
CASSVVEGDYGYTF
TGTGCCAGCAGCGTAGTTGAGGGGGACTATGGCTACACCTTC
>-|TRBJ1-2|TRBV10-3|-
CAISESGGSSPHSNYGYTF
TGTGCCATCAGTGAGTCGGGGGGGAGCAGCCCCCATTCTAACTATGGCTACACCTTC
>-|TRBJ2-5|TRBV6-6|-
CASGPGLMGETQYF
TGTGCCAGCGGGCCAGGGCTAATGGGAGAGACCCAGTACTTC
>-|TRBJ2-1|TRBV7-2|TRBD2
CASSWLLAARRNEQFF
TGTGCCAGCAGCTGGCTCCTAGCGGCTCGACGCAATGAGCAGTTCTTC
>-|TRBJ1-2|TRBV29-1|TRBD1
CSVEAGQGVFGYTF
TGCAGCGTTGAAGCGGGACAGGGAGTCTTCGGCTACACCTTC
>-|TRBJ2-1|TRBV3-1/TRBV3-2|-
CASSHRGGPGYNEQFF
TGTGCCAGCAGCCACCGAGGGGGACCGGGGTACAATGAGCAGTTCTTC
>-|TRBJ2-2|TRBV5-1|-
CASSFSHSAGELFF
TGCGCCAGCAGCTTCTCCCACTCCGCCGGGGAGCTGTTTTTT
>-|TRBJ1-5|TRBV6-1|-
CASSDRTYQPQHF
TGTGCCAGCAGTGATAGAACCTATCAGCCCCAGCATTTT
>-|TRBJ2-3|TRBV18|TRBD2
CASSLAENPTGTDTQYF
TGTGCCAGCTCCCTAGCGGAGAACCCTACCGGCACAGATACGCAGTATTTT
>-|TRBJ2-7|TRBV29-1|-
CSATAISTYEQYF
TGCAGCGCCACAGCAATCAGCACCTACGAGCAGTACTTC
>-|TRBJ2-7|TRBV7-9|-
CASSLRDKGTSYEQYF
TGTGCCAGCAGCTTACGTGATAAGGGGACTTCCTACGAGCAGTACTTC
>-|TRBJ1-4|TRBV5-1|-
CASSPDRFEKLFF
TGCGCCAGCAGCCCCGACAGGTTTGAAAAACTGTTTTTT
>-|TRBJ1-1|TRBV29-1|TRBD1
CSGSHHGQGTEAFF
TGCAGCGGGAGTCACCACGGACAGGGCACTGAAGCTTTCTTT
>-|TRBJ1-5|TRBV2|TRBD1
CASSARGQQPQHF
TGTGCCAGCAGTGCCAGGGGGCAGCAGCCCCAGCATTTT
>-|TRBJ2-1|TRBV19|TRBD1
CASLRTGRNEQFF
TGTGCCAGCCTCCGGACAGGGAGGAATGAGCAGTTCTTC
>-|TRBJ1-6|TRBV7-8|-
CASSLAQGNNSPLHF
TGTGCCAGCAGCTTAGCTCAGGGGAATAATTCACCCCTCCACTTT
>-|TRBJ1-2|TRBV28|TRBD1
CASSLIRGQRGYTF
TGTGCCAGCAGTTTAATCAGGGGGCAACGCGGCTACACCTTC
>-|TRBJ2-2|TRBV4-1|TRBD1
CASSQDQGQGVANTGELFF
TGCGCCAGCAGCCAAGATCAGGGACAGGGGGTCGCGAACACCGGGGAGCTGTTTTTT
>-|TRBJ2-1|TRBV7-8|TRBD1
CASSFGDRGFNEQFF
TGTGCCAGCAGCTTTGGAGACAGGGGGTTCAATGAGCAGTTCTTC
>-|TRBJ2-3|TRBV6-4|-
CASSDHGGTDTQYF
TGTGCCAGCAGTGACCATGGAGGCACAGATACGCAGTATTTT